This T cell receptor (beta chain) was identified during a study of shared clonotypes between healthy human individuals. As for this clone: Its target is unknown.

Whole-study results and caveats: Sequencing depth was expected to influence donor clonotype sharing. Relative to clonotypes present in all four donors, those not shared had lower generation probabilities.

Per the original methods: ImmunoSEQ sequences covered only the junction and lacked quality scores; filtering therefore differed. Only in-frame clones appear in the TCRdb table, and some are missing; sequencing was by immunoSEQ multiplex PCR. The DNA gave D and trimming, while V, J and clone size come from that table. The sample has some 2.4 million clones, roughly 93% seen once. Subsets obtained from CD4+ cells comprised CD45RA+ naive and CD45RA-negative memory cells. Per the germline V gene, CDR1 is LNHDA and CDR2 is SQIVND (reference sequence). The CDR3 length is 16 residues. Deletions cut 5 bases from V and 0 bases from J, with 16 bases between.

The rearrangement joins TRBV19 to TRBJ2-5; D tentatively reads TRBD1 or TRBD2 (5 bases each). This clonotype was sampled from a man aged 18-30 years in good health. Some clones in this sample may be carry-over from other donors' samples. The sample comprised naive CD4+ T cells from PBMCs. As for subset: CD45RA+ positively selected. Here the CDR3 DNA reads TGTGCCAGTAGTCGCTCAACGGGGACCTACCAAGAGACCCAGTACTTC. Its protein product is CASSRSTGTYQETQYF.